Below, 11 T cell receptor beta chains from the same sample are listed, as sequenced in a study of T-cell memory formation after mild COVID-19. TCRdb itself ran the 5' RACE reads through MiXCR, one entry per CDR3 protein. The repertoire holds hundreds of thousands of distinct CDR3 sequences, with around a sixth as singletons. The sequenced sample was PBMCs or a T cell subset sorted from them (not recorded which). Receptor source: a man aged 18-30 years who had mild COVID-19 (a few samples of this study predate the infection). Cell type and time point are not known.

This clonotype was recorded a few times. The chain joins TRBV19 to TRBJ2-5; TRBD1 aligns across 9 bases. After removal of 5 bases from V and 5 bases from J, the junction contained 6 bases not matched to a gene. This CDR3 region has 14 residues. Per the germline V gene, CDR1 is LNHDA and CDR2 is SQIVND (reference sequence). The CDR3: CASSPHRGRETQYF. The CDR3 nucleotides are TGTGCCAGTAGTCCCCACAGGGGGCGGGAGACCCAGTACTTC.

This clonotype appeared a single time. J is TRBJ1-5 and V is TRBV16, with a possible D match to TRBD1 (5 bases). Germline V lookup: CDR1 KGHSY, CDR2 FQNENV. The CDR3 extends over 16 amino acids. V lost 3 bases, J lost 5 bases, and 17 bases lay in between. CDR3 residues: CASSHYGAQRHQPQHF. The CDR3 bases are TGTGCCAGCAGCCATTACGGGGCACAGAGGCATCAGCCCCAGCATTTT. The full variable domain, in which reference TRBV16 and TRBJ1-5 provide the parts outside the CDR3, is GEEVAQTPKHLVRGEGQKAKLYCAPIKGHSYVFWYQQVLKNEFKFLISFQNENVFDETGMPKERFSAKCLPNSPCSLEIQATKLEDSAVYFCASSHYGAQRHQPQHFGDGTRLSIL.

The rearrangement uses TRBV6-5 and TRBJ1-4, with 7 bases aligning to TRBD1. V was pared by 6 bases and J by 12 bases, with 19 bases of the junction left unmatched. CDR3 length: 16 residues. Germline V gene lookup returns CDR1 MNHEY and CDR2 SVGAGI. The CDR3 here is CASSYSPTGTAVELFF. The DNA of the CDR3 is TGTGCCAGCAGCTATTCCCCGACCGGGACAGCCGTGGAACTGTTTTTT.

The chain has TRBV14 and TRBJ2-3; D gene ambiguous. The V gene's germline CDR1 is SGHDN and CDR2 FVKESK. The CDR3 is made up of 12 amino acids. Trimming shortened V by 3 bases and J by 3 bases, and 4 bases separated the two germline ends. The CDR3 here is CASSHNTDTQYF. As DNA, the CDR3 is TGTGCCAGCAGCCACAATACAGATACGCAGTATTTT.

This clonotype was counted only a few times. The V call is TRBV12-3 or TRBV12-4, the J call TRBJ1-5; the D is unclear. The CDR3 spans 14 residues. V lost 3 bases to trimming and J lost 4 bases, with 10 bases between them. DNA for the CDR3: TGTGCCAGCAGTTTGTCTGGGAGAAATCAGCCCCAGCATTTT. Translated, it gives CASSLSGRNQPQHF.

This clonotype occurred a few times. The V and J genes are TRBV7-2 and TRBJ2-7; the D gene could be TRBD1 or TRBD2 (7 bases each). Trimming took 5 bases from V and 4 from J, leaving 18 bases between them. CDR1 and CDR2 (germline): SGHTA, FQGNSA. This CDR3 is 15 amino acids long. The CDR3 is CASSLGGRQGYEQYF. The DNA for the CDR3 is TGTGCCAGCAGCCTAGGCGGGAGACAGGGTTACGAGCAGTACTTC.

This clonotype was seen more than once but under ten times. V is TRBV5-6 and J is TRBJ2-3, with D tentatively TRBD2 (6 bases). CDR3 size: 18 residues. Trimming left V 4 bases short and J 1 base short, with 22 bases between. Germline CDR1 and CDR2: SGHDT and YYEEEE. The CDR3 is CASSRHGRLGVGTDTQYF. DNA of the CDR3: TGTGCCAGCAGCCGCCACGGGAGACTAGGGGTAGGCACAGATACGCAGTATTTT.

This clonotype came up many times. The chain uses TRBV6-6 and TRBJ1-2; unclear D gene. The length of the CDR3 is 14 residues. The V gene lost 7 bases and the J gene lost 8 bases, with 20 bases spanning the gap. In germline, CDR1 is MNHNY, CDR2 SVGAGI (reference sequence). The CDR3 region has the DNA TGTGCCAGCACCCCTAGGCCCGGAAGGAGCGGCTACACCTTC. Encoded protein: CASTPRPGRSGYTF.

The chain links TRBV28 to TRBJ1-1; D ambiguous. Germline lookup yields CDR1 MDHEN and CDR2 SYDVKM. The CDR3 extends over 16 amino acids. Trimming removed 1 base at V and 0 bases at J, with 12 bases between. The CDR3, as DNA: TGTGCCAGCAGTTTATCATTCCGGGAGATGAACACTGAAGCTTTCTTT. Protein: CASSLSFREMNTEAFF. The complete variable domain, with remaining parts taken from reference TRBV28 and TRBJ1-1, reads DVKVTQSSRYLVKRTGEKVFLECVQDMDHENMFWYRQDPGLGLRLIYFSYDVKMKEKGDIPEGYSVSREKKERFSLILESASTNQTSMYLCASSLSFREMNTEAFFGQGTRLTVV.

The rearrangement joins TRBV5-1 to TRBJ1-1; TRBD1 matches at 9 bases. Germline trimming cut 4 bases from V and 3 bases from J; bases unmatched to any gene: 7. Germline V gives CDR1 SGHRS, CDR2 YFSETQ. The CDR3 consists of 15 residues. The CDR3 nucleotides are TGCGCCAGCAGCCGAGGACAGGGGTGGGACACTGAAGCTTTCTTT. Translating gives CASSRGQGWDTEAFF.

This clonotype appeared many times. CDR3 loop: CSATGTGAYGYTF. The CDR3, as DNA: TGCAGTGCTACGGGGACAGGGGCCTATGGCTACACCTTC. This chain links TRBV20-1 with TRBJ1-2; 10 nucleotides agree with TRBD1. V gave up 4 bases and J gave up 4 bases; unmatched junction bases: 3. The CDR3 consists of 13 residues. The V gene's germline CDR1 is DFQATT and CDR2 SNEGSKA (reference sequence).